The 24 T cell receptor beta chains reported below all come from one sample, sequenced in a study of blood T cell repertoires in COVID-19. The repertoire was sequenced with immunoSEQ multiplex PCR; TCRdb's copy has only in-frame clones and lacks some. The data contain 310,000 or so clones, 87% of them seen just once; the ten biggest clones take up 8% to 9%. Sequences were obtained from PBMCs or T cells enriched from blood (not recorded which). The source is a woman between 18 and 29 years old who had recovered from COVID-19.

This clone has just a few counts. The V gene is TRBV23-1, the J gene TRBJ2-7, with TRBD2 matching 9 bases. TRBV23-1 belongs to the ORF category, with a function that is uncertain. After removal of 0 bases from V and 3 bases from J, the junction contained 0 bases not matched to a gene. The CDR3 covers 14 residues. This CDR3 reads CASSQSSGSYEQYF. CDR3 nucleotide sequence: TGCGCCAGCAGTCAATCTAGCGGGAGCTACGAGCAGTACTTC.

The genes are TRBV9 and TRBJ2-1, with TRBD2 as a possible D gene (6 bases). Looked up from germline, CDR1 is SGDLS and CDR2 is YYNGEE. Deletions cut 0 bases from V and 7 bases from J, with 14 bases between. This CDR3 is built from 15 residues. CDR3 sequence reads: CASSVDFGTLNEQFF. The CDR3, as DNA: TGTGCCAGCAGCGTAGATTTCGGGACTTTAAATGAGCAGTTCTTC.

The V and J genes are TRBV9 and TRBJ2-1; TRBD2 aligns across 10 bases. Germline V gene lookup returns CDR1 SGDLS and CDR2 YYNGEE. CDR3 size: 20 residues. The V and J ends lost 0 bases and 3 bases, in that order; junction bases with no gene match: 15. The DNA of the CDR3 is TGTGCCAGCAGCGTAGCAGGAGGGGATCTAGCGGGAGTAGGCTACAATGAGCAGTTCTTC. Translation gives CASSVAGGDLAGVGYNEQFF.

In DNA, the CDR3 is TGTGCCAGCACCCGACTAGCGGGAGGGCCGTACGAGCAGTACTTC. Translated: CASTRLAGGPYEQYF. The rearrangement joins TRBV6-5 to TRBJ2-7; 14 nucleotides agree with TRBD2. V shed 7 bases and J 4 bases; nucleotides not matched to a gene: 6. The CDR3 consists of 15 residues. In germline, CDR1 is MNHEY, CDR2 SVGAGI.

V and J are TRBV7-9 and TRBJ2-7, with D tentatively TRBD1 (6 bases). Germline CDR1 SEHNR, CDR2 FQNEAQ (reference sequence). There are 13 residues in the CDR3. Trimming took 1 base from V and 5 from J, leaving 9 bases between them. The CDR3 reads CASSLGQVDEQYF. The CDR3 region has the DNA TGTGCCAGCAGCTTAGGACAGGTGGACGAGCAGTACTTC.

This chain connects TRBV7-2 to TRBJ1-6; perhaps TRBD1 as D (5 bases). Trimming pared 1 base from V and 9 bases from J, leaving 13 bases between. Per germline, CDR1 SGHTA and CDR2 FQGNSA. This CDR3 has 15 amino acids. This chain's CDR3 is CASSLEGAGISPLHF. Written as DNA, the CDR3 is TGTGCCAGCAGCTTAGAAGGGGCAGGGATTTCACCCCTCCACTTT.

This clone was found a few times. The V gene is TRBV6-9, the J gene TRBJ2-1; 9 bases align to TRBD2. V trimming: 6 bases; J trimming: 8 bases; junction bases outside the gene matches: 5. Germline V lookup: CDR1 MNHGY, CDR2 SVAAGI. CDR3 length: 13 residues. CDR3 residues: CASSPSGEDEQFF. DNA for the CDR3: TGTGCCAGCAGCCCTAGCGGGGAAGATGAGCAGTTCTTC.

V and J are TRBV28 and TRBJ2-5; TRBD1 aligns across 11 bases. CDR3 length: 16 amino acids. Per the germline V gene, CDR1 is MDHEN and CDR2 is SYDVKM. V lost 6 bases and J lost 5; bases outside the gene matches: 11. CDR3 residues: CASRTRTGGDRETQYF. The CDR3 nucleotides read TGTGCCAGCAGAACAAGGACAGGGGGCGATCGGGAGACCCAGTACTTC.

The chain employs TRBV19 and TRBJ2-3, with a tentative D call TRBD2 (6 bases). The CDR3 consists of 15 residues. Trimming stripped 5 bases from V and 3 bases from J, with 15 bases between. Germline CDR1 and CDR2: LNHDA and SQIVND (reference sequence). CDR3 residues: CASSSSWTNTDTQYF. The CDR3 DNA follows: TGTGCCAGTAGTTCCTCATGGACTAATACAGATACGCAGTATTTT.

The chain employs TRBV5-8 and TRBJ1-2, with TRBD1 matching over 10 bases. This CDR3 is 17 amino acids long. V shed 4 bases, J shed 4 bases, and the junction held 13 bases outside the gene matches. Germline CDR1 SGHTS, CDR2 YDEGEE. The CDR3 is CASSEDRGSMQVYGYTF. The CDR3 nucleotides read TGTGCCAGCAGCGAGGACAGGGGGTCTATGCAGGTCTATGGCTACACCTTC.

The CDR3 spells CAIRAEGFFSGNTIYF. In nucleotides, the CDR3 is TGTGCCATCAGAGCGGAGGGTTTTTTCTCTGGAAACACCATATATTTT. V gene TRBV10-3 combines with J gene TRBJ1-3; D unresolved. This CDR3 contains 16 residues. Per the germline V gene, CDR1 is ENHRY and CDR2 is SYGVKD. V was cut by 6 bases and J by 0 bases, with 15 bases left in between.

CDR3: CASSVRNADSGANVLTF. DNA of the CDR3: TGTGCCAGCAGCGTCAGGAACGCAGACTCTGGGGCCAACGTCCTGACTTTC. V usage is TRBV9 and J usage is TRBJ2-6; D call uncertain. CDR3 size: 17 residues. The ends were cut back, 2 bases at V and 0 bases at J, with 12 bases in the middle. Germline V gene lookup returns CDR1 SGDLS and CDR2 YYNGEE.

The chain couples TRBV7-9 to TRBJ1-3; D unclear. CDR3 size: 14 residues. Germline assignment: CDR1 SEHNR and CDR2 FQNEAQ (reference sequence). Deletions cut 5 bases from V and 0 bases from J, with 8 bases between. The CDR3 reads CASSQRLSGNTIYF. In nucleotides, the CDR3 is TGTGCCAGCAGCCAGAGACTCTCTGGAAACACCATATATTTT.

This rearrangement joins TRBV7-6 to TRBJ2-1; 8 bases fit TRBD2. The junction had 9 bases not matched to a gene; V was cut back by 4 bases and J by 4 bases. Per the germline V gene, CDR1 is SGHVS and CDR2 is FNYEAQ. The length of the CDR3 is 16 residues. CDR3 in DNA: TGTGCCAGCAGCTCCCCGGGACTAGACCTATACAATGAGCAGTTCTTC. Protein product: CASSSPGLDLYNEQFF.

The chain is built from TRBV7-9 and TRBJ2-2, with 7 bases identical to TRBD2. The V gene's germline CDR1 is SEHNR and CDR2 FQNEAQ (reference sequence). V dropped 1 base and J dropped 7; count of bases not matched to a gene: 6. The CDR3 consists of 15 residues. The DNA of the CDR3 is TGTGCCAGCAGCTTAGTGATAGCGGGCGGCGGGGAGCTGTTTTTT. Translation: CASSLVIAGGGELFF.

This CDR3 is CASSHQQESYEQYF. CDR3 coding DNA: TGCGCCAGCAGCCACCAACAGGAATCCTACGAGCAGTACTTC. The chain couples TRBV4-3 to TRBJ2-7; D might be TRBD1 (5 bases). V lost 3 bases, J lost 1 base, and 10 bases lay in between. This CDR3 is 14 amino acids long. CDR1 LGHNA and CDR2 YSLEER come from the germline V gene.

The genes are TRBV28 and TRBJ1-3; D not certain. The CDR3 spans 15 residues. Trimming pared 2 bases from V and 0 bases from J, leaving 8 bases between. Germline CDR1 reads MDHEN; CDR2 reads SYDVKM. The CDR3, as DNA: TGTGCCAGCAGTTTACCCGAGCCCTCTGGAAACACCATATATTTT. This encodes CASSLPEPSGNTIYF. The whole variable domain, remainder taken from reference TRBV28 and TRBJ1-3, is DVKVTQSSRYLVKRTGEKVFLECVQDMDHENMFWYRQDPGLGLRLIYFSYDVKMKEKGDIPEGYSVSREKKERFSLILESASTNQTSMYLCASSLPEPSGNTIYFGEGSWLTVV.

The rearrangement uses TRBV24-1 and TRBJ2-2, with TRBD1 matching over 9 bases. The CDR3 consists of 17 residues. Trimming cost V 2 bases and J 5 bases; bases outside gene matches: 8. Germline CDR1 and CDR2: KGHDR and SFDVKD. CDR3 coding DNA: TGTGCCACCAGTGATTCCGGGACAGGGCCCCGAACCGGGGAGCTGTTTTTT. Translating it yields CATSDSGTGPRTGELFF.

The chain joins TRBV7-2 to TRBJ2-7; D remains ambiguous. Germline V gene sequence: CDR1 SGHTA, CDR2 FQGNSA. Trimming took off 7 bases at V and 0 bases at J, with 10 bases between the two ends. The CDR3 extends over 13 amino acids. The CDR3 here is CASTLPVSYEQYF. For the CDR3, the DNA is TGTGCCAGCACCCTTCCGGTCTCCTACGAGCAGTACTTC.

The chain is built from TRBV6-2 or TRBV6-3 and TRBJ1-5, with D possibly matching TRBD1 (5 bases). The ends were cut back, 4 bases at V and 4 bases at J, with 17 bases in the middle. CDR3 size: 16 residues. Germline V gene sequence: CDR1 MNHEY, CDR2 SVGEGT. This CDR3 is CASSLPRGTGNQPQHF. CDR3 nucleotide sequence: TGTGCCAGCAGTTTGCCCCGCGGGACCGGGAATCAGCCCCAGCATTTT.

Here the CDR3 reads CASSTATSGRSDTQYF. The DNA for the CDR3 is TGTGCCAGCAGTACGGCCACTAGCGGCCGGTCAGATACGCAGTATTTT. The rearrangement uses TRBV6-6 and TRBJ2-3; 8 bases are shared with TRBD2. Germline trimming cut 5 bases from V and 4 bases from J; bases unmatched to any gene: 11. This CDR3 spans 16 amino acids. The germline gives CDR1 MNHNY, CDR2 SVGAGI (reference sequence).

The rearrangement joins TRBV7-6 to TRBJ2-7; D not resolved. The CDR3 is made up of 14 amino acids. Germline V lookup: CDR1 SGHVS, CDR2 FNYEAQ. V lost 2 bases, J lost 2 bases, and 10 bases lay in between. CDR3 loop: CASSLFSGTYEQYF. DNA of the CDR3: TGTGCCAGCAGCTTATTCTCGGGTACCTACGAGCAGTACTTC.

The chain combines TRBV27 with TRBJ2-1, with 9 bases matching TRBD2. V lost 7 bases and J lost 1; bases outside the gene matches: 5. The CDR3 length is 15 residues. CDR1 MNHEY and CDR2 SMNVEV come from the germline V gene (reference sequence). CDR3 loop: CASNLAGPSYNEQFF. CDR3 bases: TGTGCCAGCAACCTAGCGGGACCTTCCTACAATGAGCAGTTCTTC.

This chain joins TRBV27 and TRBJ2-7; 8 bases are a match to TRBD2. The germline V gene encodes CDR1 MNHEY and CDR2 SMNVEV (reference sequence). The CDR3 loop spans 15 amino acids. After removal of 5 bases from V and 2 bases from J, the junction contained 8 bases not matched to a gene. The DNA of the CDR3 is TGTGCCAGCAGTGCCGGGACTAGGGGTACCTACGAGCAGTACTTC. The encoded protein is CASSAGTRGTYEQYF.